The following is a T cell receptor (beta chain) sequence with its context. No antigen is known for it. Template switching by 5'RACE with UMIs generated the TCR beta cDNA. TCRdb reprocessed the 5' RACE reads and keeps a single row for each CDR3 protein, giving no DNA. Its table records hundreds of thousands of distinct CDR3 sequences. This CDR3 region has 15 residues. Per the germline V gene, CDR1 is MNHEY and CDR2 is SMNVEV (reference sequence). The data stem from a study of T cells expressing NK-cell markers. Study-wide context: Sorted CD3+CD56+NKG2C+, CD3+CD56+NKG2C- and CD3+CD56-NKG2C+ T cells supplied TCR beta repertoires. Sequenced donors, eight in total, included seven who were HCMV-seropositive and one who was seronegative.

Overall study findings and caveats: Roughly 1.0-7.0% of CD8+ T cells in 6 or 7 donors belonged to dominant NKG2C+ clonotypes.

The rearrangement joins TRBV27 to TRBJ2-6; as DNA is missing, the TRBD2 call by TCRdb cannot be tested. The source is a man aged 18 to 69 in good health. Specimen: blood T cells: a sorted CD56 or NKG2C T cell subset, CD4+ or CD8+ T cells, or bulk PBMC T cells (not recorded which). The CDR3: CASGGLPSGANVLTF.